This T cell receptor beta chain was captured by sequencing in a study of PD-1 blockade in classical Hodgkin lymphoma. Brentuximab vedotin exposure varied, and every patient relapsed after autologous stem cell transplantation. Sequenced by immunoSEQ multiplex PCR; TCRdb stores in-frame clones only, minus some. Here the sample spans fewer than 45,000 clones, 85% to 90% being singletons. The CDR3 runs to 17 residues. Material: peripheral blood mononuclear cells (PBMCs), obtained before the second cycle of nivolumab. The TCR sequence derives from a human donor with classical Hodgkin lymphoma. The chain joins TRBV1 to TRBJ2-1; the DNA was not used to check the table's D call, TRBD2. TRBV1 is assigned pseudogene status. For the CDR3, the DNA is TGCACCAGCAGCCAAGAAGGAAGGGAGAGGTCCTACAATGAGCAGTTCTTC. This translates into CTSSQEGRERSYNEQFF.